Each of the 3 T cell receptor beta chains below was sequenced from the same sample in a study of shared clonotypes between healthy human individuals. Only CD45RO-negative cells positively selected for CCR7 counted as naive CD8 cells, so terminally differentiated effector memory CD45RA+ cells were excluded. Sequencing used immunoSEQ multiplex PCR; TCRdb keeps in-frame clones, though not all of them. The sample consists of 2 million to 2.5 million clones, approximately 94% of them appearing once. Sequencing input: naive CD8+ T cells sorted from blood. All receptors come from a man between 18 and 29 years old in good health.

The rearrangement uses TRBV19 and TRBJ1-1; 7 bases line up with TRBD1. The CDR3 consists of 15 residues. Germline CDR1 reads LNHDA; CDR2 reads SQIVND (reference sequence). The V gene end was trimmed by 7 bases and the J gene end by 1 base; junction bases not matched to a gene: 9. DNA of the CDR3: TGTGCCAGTACCACTAGGCGGACAGGGAACACTGAAGCTTTCTTT. It yields the protein CASTTRRTGNTEAFF.

J is TRBJ1-4 and V is TRBV27, with a tentative D call TRBD1 (6 bases). This CDR3 comprises 14 residues. V dropped 5 bases and J dropped 3 bases, with 10 bases sitting between them. CDR1 MNHEY and CDR2 SMNVEV come from the germline V gene (reference sequence). The CDR3 DNA reads as TGTGCCAGCAGTGTCCAGGGGTCTAATGAAAAACTGTTTTTT. It encodes CASSVQGSNEKLFF.

The rearrangement links TRBV27 to TRBJ2-7, with D possibly TRBD2 on 6 matching bases. The CDR3 consists of 14 residues. Germline lookup yields CDR1 MNHEY and CDR2 SMNVEV (reference sequence). Trimming cost V 4 bases and J 6 bases, with 16 bases left between them. For the CDR3, the DNA is TGTGCCAGCAGTTACACCGGGACTTCGAGCGAGCAGTACTTC. Amino acid sequence: CASSYTGTSSEQYF.